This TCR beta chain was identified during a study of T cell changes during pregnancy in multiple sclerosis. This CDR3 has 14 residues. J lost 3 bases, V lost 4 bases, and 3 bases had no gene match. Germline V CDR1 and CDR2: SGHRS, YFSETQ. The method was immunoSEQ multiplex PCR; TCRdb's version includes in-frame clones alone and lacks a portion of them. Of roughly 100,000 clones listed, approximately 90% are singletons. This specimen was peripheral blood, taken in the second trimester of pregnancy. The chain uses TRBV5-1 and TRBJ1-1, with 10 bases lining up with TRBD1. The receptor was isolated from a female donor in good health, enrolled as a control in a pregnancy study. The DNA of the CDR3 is TGCGCCAGCAGCCGGGACAGGGGAGACACTGAAGCTTTCTTT. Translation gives CASSRDRGDTEAFF. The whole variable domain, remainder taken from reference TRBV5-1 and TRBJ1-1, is KAGVTQTPRYLIKTRGQQVTLSCSPISGHRSVSWYQQTPGQGLQFLFEYFSETQRNKGNFPGRFSGRQFSNSRSEMNVSTLELGDSALYLCASSRDRGDTEAFFGQGTRLTVV.